The rows below give T cell receptor beta chains drawn from one sample of a study of human T cells and chemical hapten exposure. TCRdb analysed the RACE reads with MiXCR anew, one entry per CDR3 protein. Among 75,000 to 100,000 distinct CDR3 sequences listed, under 15% were seen once. Material: whole blood, obtained in connection with sensitization to the hapten diphenylcyclopropenone (DPC). The receptors come from a woman in her thirties or forties with alopecia areata. Some clones in this sample may be carry-over from other donors' samples. CDR3s include the opening cysteine and the closing phenylalanine or tryptophan. The order of the fields is J gene, D gene, CDR3 length, V gene, clone size, CDR3 protein, CDR3 DNA. A D gene is named only where the DNA matches it firmly. Size is stated for part of the rows, as once, few or many counts, or as a class when the clone is expanded.

TRBJ2-4 | TRBD2 | 19 | TRBV7-9 | many | CASSPSGSGRALGKNIQYF | TGTGCCAGCAGCCCCAGCGGTTCGGGGAGGGCCTTAGGCAAAAACATTCAGTACTTC
TRBJ2-1 | TRBD1 | 18 | TRBV5-4 | NA | CASSSRDRGLSSYNEQFF | TGTGCCAGCAGCTCCCGGGACAGGGGCTTAAGCTCCTACAATGAGCAGTTCTTC
TRBJ2-7 | NA | 12 | TRBV28 | few | CASSLGYYEQYF | TGTGCCAGCAGTCTGGGCTACTACGAGCAGTACTTC
TRBJ2-5 | TRBD1 | 15 | TRBV5-1 | NA | CASSPQTGPRETQYF | TGCGCCAGCAGCCCCCAGACAGGGCCGAGGGAGACCCAGTACTTC
TRBJ1-1 | NA | 14 | TRBV12-3/TRBV12-4 | NA | CASSAPPGNTEAFF | TGTGCCAGCAGTGCCCCCCCCGGGAACACTGAAGCTTTCTTT
TRBJ1-1 | NA | 12 | TRBV20-1 | many | CSARAGDTEAFF | TGCAGTGCTAGGGCAGGGGACACTGAAGCTTTCTTT
TRBJ2-3 | NA | 17 | TRBV7-8 | many | CASSLVRGLRSTDTQYF | TGTGCCAGCAGCTTAGTTCGGGGGCTTAGAAGCACAGATACGCAGTATTTT
TRBJ2-1 | TRBD2 | 16 | TRBV20-1 | few | CSARALAALLYNEQFF | TGCAGTGCTAGGGCCCTAGCGGCTCTACTCTACAATGAGCAGTTCTTC
TRBJ2-6 | NA | 13 | TRBV12-3/TRBV12-4 | NA | CASIISGANVLTF | TGTGCCAGCATTATCTCTGGGGCCAACGTCCTGACTTTC
TRBJ2-1 | NA | 12 | TRBV6-5 | NA | CASSEGPGRQFF | TGTGCCAGCAGTGAAGGACCGGGTCGGCAGTTCTTC
TRBJ2-7 | TRBD2 | 15 | TRBV5-1 | NA | CASSAGREFYLEQYF | TGCGCCAGCAGCGCCGGGAGGGAGTTTTATCTTGAGCAGTACTTC
TRBJ1-2 | NA | 14 | TRBV7-2 | NA | CASSLGPSLYGYTF | TGTGCCAGCAGCTTGGGACCGAGCCTCTATGGCTACACCTTC
TRBJ2-3 | NA | 15 | TRBV18 | many | CASSPSTGTSYTQYF | TGTGCCAGCTCACCCTCCACAGGGACGAGCTATACGCAGTATTTT
TRBJ1-1 | TRBD1 | 14 | TRBV28 | NA | CASSYRGEHTEAFF | TGTGCCAGCAGTTACAGGGGGGAACACACTGAAGCTTTCTTT
TRBJ2-5 | TRBD2 | 15 | TRBV15 | few | CATSRDPSGQETQYF | TGTGCCACCAGCAGGGACCCTAGCGGGCAAGAGACCCAGTACTTC
TRBJ2-2 | NA | 12 | TRBV20-1 | NA | CSASRNTGELFF | TGCAGTGCTAGCAGGAACACCGGGGAGCTGTTTTTT
TRBJ2-7 | NA | 11 | TRBV7-2 | NA | CASSLLDEQYF | TGTGCCAGCAGCTTACTAGACGAGCAGTACTTC
TRBJ2-1 | NA | 12 | TRBV3-1 | many | CASSHGSSEQFF | TGTGCCAGCAGCCATGGCTCCTCTGAGCAGTTCTTC
TRBJ2-1 | NA | 15 | TRBV11-1 | NA | CASSSRVMGIHEQFF | TGTGCCAGCAGCTCCCGGGTAATGGGGATCCATGAGCAGTTCTTC
TRBJ1-5 | NA | 14 | TRBV27 | few | CASTSGRGNQPQHF | TGTGCCAGCACCTCCGGACGAGGAAATCAGCCCCAGCATTTT
TRBJ2-3 | TRBD2 | 13 | TRBV5-8 | NA | CASSLGEAGSKYF | TGTGCCAGCAGCTTGGGAGAAGCGGGGAGCAAGTATTTT
TRBJ2-7 | TRBD1 | 16 | TRBV5-8 | few | CATLPLDRDSSYEQYF | TGTGCCACGTTACCCTTAGACCGGGACAGCTCCTACGAGCAGTACTTC
TRBJ1-1 | NA | 13 | TRBV9 | NA | CASSSRTAGEAFF | TGTGCCAGCAGCTCCAGGACAGCCGGTGAAGCTTTCTTT
TRBJ1-1 | NA | 9 | TRBV20-1 | NA | CSAGVLAFF | TGCAGTGCTGGGGTCTTGGCTTTCTTT
TRBJ1-4 | TRBD1 | 15 | TRBV18 | few | CASSPPGQFNEKLFF | TGTGCCAGCTCACCACCGGGACAGTTTAATGAAAAACTGTTTTTT
TRBJ1-3 | NA | 16 | TRBV7-2 | few | CASSPAGLSSGNTIYF | TGTGCCAGCAGCCCAGCTGGACTGTCCTCTGGAAACACCATATATTTT
TRBJ1-1 | TRBD1 | 14 | TRBV5-1 | NA | CASSSGQGATDAFF | TGCGCCAGCAGCTCGGGACAGGGGGCTACGGATGCTTTCTTT
TRBJ2-7 | TRBD1 | 14 | TRBV27 | NA | CASSPGTASYEQYF | TGTGCCAGCAGTCCCGGGACAGCCTCCTACGAGCAGTACTTC
TRBJ1-5 | NA | 15 | TRBV19 | few | CASSTTWGANQPQHF | TGTGCCAGTAGTACGACGTGGGGAGCCAATCAGCCCCAGCATTTT
TRBJ2-1 | NA | 12 | TRBV28 | NA | CASRSTVGEQFF | TGTGCCAGCAGGTCCACAGTCGGAGAGCAGTTCTTC
TRBJ2-1 | TRBD2 | 15 | TRBV29-1 | few | CSVETGGGSYNEQFF | TGCAGCGTTGAAACGGGAGGGGGGTCCTACAATGAGCAGTTCTTC
TRBJ2-5 | NA | 13 | TRBV5-1 | many | CASSLLGEETQYF | TGCGCCAGCAGCTTGTTGGGGGAAGAGACCCAGTACTTC
TRBJ2-2 | TRBD2 | 16 | TRBV19 | few | CASSSSGRIFTGELFF | TGTGCCAGTAGTAGTAGCGGGAGGATATTCACCGGGGAGCTGTTTTTT
TRBJ2-5 | TRBD2 | 16 | TRBV6-2/TRBV6-3 | many | CASSYLGLAGGGAQYF | TGTGCCAGCAGTTACTTAGGACTAGCGGGAGGTGGGGCCCAGTACTTC
TRBJ1-4 | TRBD1 | 16 | TRBV28 | NA | CASSVGQGAGNEKLFF | TGTGCCAGCAGTGTGGGACAGGGGGCAGGAAACGAAAAACTGTTTTTT
TRBJ2-3 | NA | 11 | TRBV30 | once | CACRLPEAQYF | TGTGCCTGCCGACTACCTGAGGCGCAGTATTTT
TRBJ2-7 | TRBD1 | 15 | TRBV7-2 | NA | CASSLVGTGRDEQYF | TGTGCCAGCAGCTTAGTAGGGACAGGGAGGGACGAGCAGTACTTC
TRBJ2-2 | NA | 15 | TRBV2 | many | CASSKKLADTGELFF | TGTGCCAGCAGTAAAAAACTAGCTGACACCGGGGAGCTGTTTTTT
TRBJ2-7 | NA | 14 | TRBV11-1 | few | CASSLGNALYEQYF | TGTGCCAGCAGCTTGGGGAACGCCTTATACGAGCAGTACTTC
TRBJ2-7 | NA | 12 | TRBV28 | few | CASISTSDEQYF | TGTGCCAGCATCTCGACCTCGGACGAGCAGTACTTC
TRBJ1-6 | NA | 15 | TRBV25-1 | NA | CASSESWTLNSPLHF | TGTGCCAGCAGTGAATCGTGGACACTAAATTCACCCCTCCACTTT
TRBJ2-3 | TRBD2 | 14 | TRBV29-1 | NA | CSVAAGGETDTQYF | TGCAGCGTTGCGGCGGGAGGAGAGACAGATACGCAGTATTTT
TRBJ1-2 | TRBD1 | 16 | TRBV18 | few | CASSPPSTGVAYGYTF | TGTGCCAGCTCACCACCTTCGACAGGGGTGGCCTATGGCTACACCTTC
TRBJ2-3 | TRBD1 | 15 | TRBV6-1 | NA | CASSAGQGGTDTQYF | TGTGCCAGCAGTGCGGGACAGGGGGGAACAGATACGCAGTATTTT
TRBJ2-1 | NA | 14 | TRBV29-1 | few | CSVRDGSTYNEQFF | TGCAGCGTTCGGGACGGGTCAACCTACAATGAGCAGTTCTTC
TRBJ1-1 | NA | 14 | TRBV29-1 | few | CSVARTAQNTEAFF | TGCAGCGTCGCTCGGACAGCACAGAACACTGAAGCTTTCTTT
TRBJ1-5 | NA | 19 | TRBV19 | NA | CASTTDPGTSSGYNQPQHF | TGTGCCAGTACCACGGACCCCGGGACTTCCTCGGGGTACAATCAGCCCCAGCATTTT
TRBJ1-2 | NA | 14 | TRBV24-1 | many | CATSDPLTGYGYTF | TGTGCCACCAGTGATCCCTTGACAGGCTATGGCTACACCTTC
TRBJ2-7 | TRBD2 | 16 | TRBV20-1 | few | CSARDRGLAGLYEQYF | TGCAGTGCTAGAGACCGTGGACTAGCGGGTCTCTACGAGCAGTACTTC
TRBJ1-3 | NA | 15 | TRBV12-3/TRBV12-4 | NA | CASRPDSTSGNTIYF | TGTGCCAGCAGACCTGACAGTACCTCTGGAAACACCATATATTTT
TRBJ2-6 | NA | 15 | TRBV4-3 | few | CASSPQVSGANVLTF | TGCGCCAGCAGCCCGCAGGTCTCTGGGGCCAACGTCCTGACTTTC